The 8 T cell receptor beta chains below come from one sample, sequenced in a study of T cell responses to AZD1222 COVID-19 vaccine. Here immunoSEQ multiplex PCR was the method, and the copy in TCRdb shows in-frame clones only, minus some. The sample consists of 120,000 or so clones, 89% of them appearing once. Here the sequenced sample was peripheral blood, taken on day 0 of AZD1222 vaccination. Every receptor here comes from an adult in good health.

This clone was seen only a few times. The chain combines TRBV4-1 with TRBJ2-7; the D is unclear. The CDR3 extends over 14 amino acids. Per the germline V gene, CDR1 is MGHRA and CDR2 is YSYEKL. V was cut by 4 bases and J by 3 bases, with 13 bases left in between. CDR3 nucleotides: TGCGCCAGCAGCCCCGCCGGGCCGAACTACGAGCAGTACTTC. Translation: CASSPAGPNYEQYF.

J is TRBJ1-1 and V is TRBV6-4, with D possibly matching TRBD1 (5 bases). The germline V gene has CDR1 MRHNA and CDR2 SNTAGT. Trimming stripped 8 bases from V and 4 bases from J, with 17 bases between. CDR3 length equals 14 residues. CDR3 in amino acids: CASRYLGGSTEAFF. CDR3 bases: TGTGCCAGCCGGTATCTTGGGGGGTCCACTGAAGCTTTCTTT.

This rearrangement joins TRBV5-1 to TRBJ2-7; no clear D. CDR1 is SGHRS, CDR2 YFSETQ, per germline. The CDR3 is made up of 14 amino acids. Trimming removed 0 bases at V and 2 bases at J, with 9 bases between. CDR3 protein: CASSLAPRPYEQYF. CDR3 coding DNA: TGCGCCAGCAGCTTGGCCCCGAGGCCCTACGAGCAGTACTTC. The entire variable domain, with the rest obtained from reference TRBV5-1 and TRBJ2-7, is as follows: KAGVTQTPRYLIKTRGQQVTLSCSPISGHRSVSWYQQTPGQGLQFLFEYFSETQRNKGNFPGRFSGRQFSNSRSEMNVSTLELGDSALYLCASSLAPRPYEQYFGPGTRLTVT.

V gene TRBV15 combines with J gene TRBJ2-5, with 7 bases fitting TRBD1. The CDR3 loop spans 16 amino acids. Germline V gives CDR1 LNHNV, CDR2 YYDKDF (reference sequence). With 2 bases clipped from V and 5 bases from J, the junction kept 11 bases outside the gene matches. CDR3 residues: CATSRLYRQGHETQYF. The CDR3 DNA sequence: TGTGCCACCAGCAGACTATACAGACAGGGACATGAGACCCAGTACTTC.

The chain links TRBV7-9 to TRBJ2-1, with D hard to call. Germline V CDR1 and CDR2: SEHNR, FQNEAQ (reference sequence). V lost 4 bases and J lost 5, with 15 bases in between. This CDR3 region has 15 residues. This CDR3 is CASSSLLHSNNEQFF. DNA of the CDR3: TGTGCCAGCAGCTCGCTCCTACACTCGAACAATGAGCAGTTCTTC.

The CDR3 sequence: CSASRAYEQYF. The CDR3 DNA reads as TGCAGTGCCTCGCGGGCCTACGAGCAGTACTTC. The V call is TRBV20-1, the J call TRBJ2-7; the D gene is possibly TRBD2 (5 bases). Germline CDR1 and CDR2: DFQATT and SNEGSKA (reference sequence). V was clipped by 6 bases and J by 2 bases, with 8 bases between them. The CDR3 length is 11 residues.

This sequence joins TRBV19 and TRBJ2-2; TRBD1 matches 9 bases. J was trimmed by 13 bases and V by 5 bases; bases with no gene match: 5. In germline, CDR1 is LNHDA, CDR2 SQIVND (reference sequence). The CDR3 length is 12 residues. Here the CDR3 DNA reads TGTGCCAGTAGTCCGGGACAGGGTGGGCTGTTTTTT. Its translation: CASSPGQGGLFF. Combining the CDR3 with reference TRBV19 and TRBJ2-2 gives the whole variable domain DGGITQSPKYLFRKEGQNVTLSCEQNLNHDAMYWYRQDPGQGLRLIYYSQIVNDFQKGDIAEGYSVSREKKESFPLTVTSAQKNPTAFYLCASSPGQGGLFFGEGSRLTVL.

The V gene is TRBV7-9, the J gene TRBJ2-1; 8 bases fit TRBD2. The CDR3 totals 16 residues. Germline CDR1 reads SEHNR; CDR2 reads FQNEAQ (reference sequence). V was pared by 0 bases and J by 6 bases, with 7 bases of the junction left unmatched. The CDR3, as DNA: TGTGCCAGCAGCTTAGCGACCGGACTAGCCGTCAATGAGCAGTTCTTC. It translates to CASSLATGLAVNEQFF.